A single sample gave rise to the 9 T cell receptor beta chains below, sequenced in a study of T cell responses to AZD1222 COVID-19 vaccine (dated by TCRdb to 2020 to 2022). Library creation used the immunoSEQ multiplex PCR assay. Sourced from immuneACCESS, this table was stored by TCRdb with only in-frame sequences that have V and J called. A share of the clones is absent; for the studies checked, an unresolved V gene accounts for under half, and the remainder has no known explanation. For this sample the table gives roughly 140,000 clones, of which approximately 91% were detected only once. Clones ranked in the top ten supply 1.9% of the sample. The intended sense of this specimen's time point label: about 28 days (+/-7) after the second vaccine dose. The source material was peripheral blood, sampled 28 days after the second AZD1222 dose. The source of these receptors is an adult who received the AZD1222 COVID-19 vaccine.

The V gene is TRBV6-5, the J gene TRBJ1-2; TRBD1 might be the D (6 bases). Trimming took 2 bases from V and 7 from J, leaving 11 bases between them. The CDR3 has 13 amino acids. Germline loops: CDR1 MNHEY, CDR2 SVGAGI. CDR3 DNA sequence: TGTGCCAGCAGTTACGTGGGGGGCAGTGGCTACACCTTC. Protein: CASSYVGGSGYTF.

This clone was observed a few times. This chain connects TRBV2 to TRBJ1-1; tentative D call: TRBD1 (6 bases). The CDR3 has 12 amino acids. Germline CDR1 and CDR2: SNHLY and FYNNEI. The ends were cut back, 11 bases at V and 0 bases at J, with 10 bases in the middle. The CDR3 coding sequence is TGTGCCGGAGGGGGAGTGAACACTGAAGCTTTCTTT. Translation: CAGGGVNTEAFF.

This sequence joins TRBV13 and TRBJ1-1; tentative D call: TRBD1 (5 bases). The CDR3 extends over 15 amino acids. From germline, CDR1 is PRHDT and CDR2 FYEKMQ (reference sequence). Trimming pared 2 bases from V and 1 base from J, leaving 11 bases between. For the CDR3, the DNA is TGTGCCAGCAGCTTACAAGAGGACACGAACACTGAAGCTTTCTTT. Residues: CASSLQEDTNTEAFF. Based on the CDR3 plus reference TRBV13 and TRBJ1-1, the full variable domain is AAGVIQSPRHLIKEKRETATLKCYPIPRHDTVYWYQQGPGQDPQFLISFYEKMQSDKGSIPDRFSAQQFSDYHSELNMSSLELGDSALYFCASSLQEDTNTEAFFGQGTRLTVV.

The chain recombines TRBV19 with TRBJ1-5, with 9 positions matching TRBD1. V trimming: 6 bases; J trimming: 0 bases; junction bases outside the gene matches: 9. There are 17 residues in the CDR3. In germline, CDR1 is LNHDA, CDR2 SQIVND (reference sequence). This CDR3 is CASRRTGAKDSNQPQHF. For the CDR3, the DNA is TGTGCCAGTAGACGGACAGGGGCCAAGGATAGCAATCAGCCCCAGCATTTT.

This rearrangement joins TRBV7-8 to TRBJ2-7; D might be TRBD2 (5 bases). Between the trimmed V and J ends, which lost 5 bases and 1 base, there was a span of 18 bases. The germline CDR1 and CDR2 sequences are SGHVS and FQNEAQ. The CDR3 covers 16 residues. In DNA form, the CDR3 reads TGTGCCAGCAGCCCCGGGGAGTCCCTTGGGTCCTACGAGCAGTACTTC. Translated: CASSPGESLGSYEQYF.

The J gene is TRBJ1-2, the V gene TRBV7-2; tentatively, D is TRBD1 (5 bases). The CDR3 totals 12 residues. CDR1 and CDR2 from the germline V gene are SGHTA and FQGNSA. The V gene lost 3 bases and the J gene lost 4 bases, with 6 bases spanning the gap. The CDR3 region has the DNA TGTGCCAGCAGCTTGGGGGTCTATGGCTACACCTTC. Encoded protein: CASSLGVYGYTF.

The CDR3 is CASSLVSRDAFSNQPQHF. The CDR3 nucleotides are TGTGCCAGCAGCTTAGTATCCCGGGACGCTTTCAGCAATCAGCCCCAGCATTTT. The rearrangement joins TRBV7-9 to TRBJ1-5; D possibly corresponds to TRBD1 (5 bases). V gave up 1 base and J gave up 1 base, with 17 bases separating them. The CDR3 loop spans 18 amino acids. From germline, CDR1 is SEHNR and CDR2 FQNEAQ (reference sequence).

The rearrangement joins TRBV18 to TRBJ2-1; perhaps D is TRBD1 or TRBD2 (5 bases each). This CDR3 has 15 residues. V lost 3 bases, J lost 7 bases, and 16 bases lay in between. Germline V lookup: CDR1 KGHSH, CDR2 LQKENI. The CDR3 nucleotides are TGTGCCAGCTCACCTGGGGCAGGGACGGGGAATGAGCAGTTCTTC. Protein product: CASSPGAGTGNEQFF. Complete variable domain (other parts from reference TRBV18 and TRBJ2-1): NAGVMQNPRHLVRRRGQEARLRCSPMKGHSHVYWYRQLPEEGLKFMVYLQKENIIDESGMPKERFSAEFPKEGPSILRIQQVVRGDSAAYFCASSPGAGTGNEQFFGPGTRLTVL.

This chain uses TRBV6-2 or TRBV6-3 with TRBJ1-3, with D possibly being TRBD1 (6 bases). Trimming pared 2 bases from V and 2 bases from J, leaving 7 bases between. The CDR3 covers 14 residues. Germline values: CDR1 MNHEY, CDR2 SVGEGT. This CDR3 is CASSYGTTGNTIYF. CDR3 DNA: TGTGCCAGCAGTTACGGGACAACTGGAAACACCATATATTTT.